Given below is one T cell receptor (beta chain) in context. The data stem from a study of blood T cell repertoires in COVID-19. Categorization into cohorts depended on clinical history that participants reported. This table comes from immunoSEQ multiplex PCR, and its TCRdb copy is limited to in-frame clones, with some not included. The sample lists 140,000 to 150,000 clones; 75% to 90% were seen once. CDR1 is SGHNT, CDR2 YYREEE, per germline (reference sequence). Trimming at V came to 4 bases and at J to 2 bases, leaving 7 bases not matched to a gene. This CDR3 is built from 16 residues. Sequences were obtained from PBMCs or T cells enriched from blood (not recorded which). The V and J genes are TRBV5-4 and TRBJ2-5; 11 nucleotides line up with TRBD2. This receptor was identified in a man in his sixties who had recovered from COVID-19. The CDR3 loop reads CASSPPTSGTQETQYF. In DNA form, the CDR3 reads TGTGCCAGCAGCCCCCCGACTAGCGGGACACAAGAGACCCAGTACTTC.